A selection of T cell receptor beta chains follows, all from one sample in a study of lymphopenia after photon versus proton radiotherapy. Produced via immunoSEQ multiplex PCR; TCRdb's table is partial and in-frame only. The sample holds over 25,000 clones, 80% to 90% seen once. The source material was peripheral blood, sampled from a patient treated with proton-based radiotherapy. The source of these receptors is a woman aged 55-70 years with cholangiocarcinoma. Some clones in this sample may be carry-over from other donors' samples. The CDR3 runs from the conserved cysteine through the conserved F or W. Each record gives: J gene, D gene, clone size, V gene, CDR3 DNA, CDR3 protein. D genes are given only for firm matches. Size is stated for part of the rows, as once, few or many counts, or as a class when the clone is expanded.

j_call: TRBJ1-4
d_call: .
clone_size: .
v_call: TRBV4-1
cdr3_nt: TGCGCCAGCAGCCAAGGGTCAGGGGATAATGAAAAACTGTTTTTT
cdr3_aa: CASSQGSGDNEKLFF

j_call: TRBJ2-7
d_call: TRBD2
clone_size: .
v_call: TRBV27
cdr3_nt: TGTGCCAGCAGTTTATCGGGCGGGAGCCAGGGCGAGCAGTACTTC
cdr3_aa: CASSLSGGSQGEQYF

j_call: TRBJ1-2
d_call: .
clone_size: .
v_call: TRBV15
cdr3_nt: TGTGCCACCAGCAGGGGTACGTCGGTTCCAAACTATGGCTACACCTTC
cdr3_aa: CATSRGTSVPNYGYTF

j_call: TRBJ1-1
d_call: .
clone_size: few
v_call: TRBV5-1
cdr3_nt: TGCGCCAGCAGCTTTTGGGAGGAGGACACTGAAGCTTTCTTT
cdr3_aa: CASSFWEEDTEAFF

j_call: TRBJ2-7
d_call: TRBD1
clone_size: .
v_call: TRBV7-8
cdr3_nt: TGTGCCAGCAGCTTAAGGGGACAGAGCTCCTACGAGCAGTACTTC
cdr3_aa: CASSLRGQSSYEQYF

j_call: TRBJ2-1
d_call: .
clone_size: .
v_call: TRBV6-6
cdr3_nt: TGTGCCAGCCAATCTTACAATGAGCAGTTCTTC
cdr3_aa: CASQSYNEQFF

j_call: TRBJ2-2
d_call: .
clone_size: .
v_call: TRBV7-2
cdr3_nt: TGTGCCAGCAGCTTTTCGGGGACCGGGGAGCTGTTTTTT
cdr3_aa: CASSFSGTGELFF

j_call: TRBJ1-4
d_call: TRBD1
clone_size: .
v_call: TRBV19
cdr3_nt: TGTGCCAGTAGTCCTGGACAGGGAAAAGGTGAAAAACTGTTTTTT
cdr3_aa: CASSPGQGKGEKLFF

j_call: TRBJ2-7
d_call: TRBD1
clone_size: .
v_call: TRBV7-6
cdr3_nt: TGTGCCAGCAGCTTAGATACAGGGGGCTACGAGCAGTACTTC
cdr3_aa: CASSLDTGGYEQYF

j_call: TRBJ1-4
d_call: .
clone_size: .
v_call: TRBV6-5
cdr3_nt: TGTGCCAGCAGTTATAATGGGTTAAATGAAAAACTGTTTTTT
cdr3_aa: CASSYNGLNEKLFF

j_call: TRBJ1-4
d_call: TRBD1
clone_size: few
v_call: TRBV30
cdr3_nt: TGTGCCTGGGGAAACAGGGGTACTAATGAAAAACTGTTTTTT
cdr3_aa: CAWGNRGTNEKLFF

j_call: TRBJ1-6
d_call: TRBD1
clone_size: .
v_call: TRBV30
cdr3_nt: TGTGCCTGGAATCGGGACAGTAATTCACCCCTCCACTTT
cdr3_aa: CAWNRDSNSPLHF

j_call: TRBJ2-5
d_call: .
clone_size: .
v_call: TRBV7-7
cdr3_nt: TGTGCCAGCAGCACCCGGCTAGGAGCCCAAGAGACCCAGTACTTC
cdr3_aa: CASSTRLGAQETQYF

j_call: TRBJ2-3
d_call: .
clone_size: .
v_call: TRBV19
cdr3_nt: TGTGCCAGTAGTATAGGGAGGCGAGATACGCAGTATTTT
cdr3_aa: CASSIGRRDTQYF

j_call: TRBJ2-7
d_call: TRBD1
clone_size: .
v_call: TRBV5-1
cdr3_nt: TGCGCCAGCAAAAGACAGGGGGCGTCGGACGAGCAGTACTTC
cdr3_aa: CASKRQGASDEQYF

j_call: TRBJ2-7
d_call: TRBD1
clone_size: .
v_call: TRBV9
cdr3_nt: TGTGCCAGCAGCGTCGACAGGGGAAGCCACGAGCAGTACTTC
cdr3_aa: CASSVDRGSHEQYF

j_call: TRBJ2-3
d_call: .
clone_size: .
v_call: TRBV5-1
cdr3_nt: TGCGCCAGCAGCTTGATCTCGCCCTCCGCCCCCACAGATACGCAGTATTTT
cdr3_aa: CASSLISPSAPTDTQYF

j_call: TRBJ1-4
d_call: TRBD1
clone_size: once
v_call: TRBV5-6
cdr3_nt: TGTGCCAGCAGCGGGACAGGGGTTATTGGAAAACTGTTTTTT
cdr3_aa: CASSGTGVIGKLFF

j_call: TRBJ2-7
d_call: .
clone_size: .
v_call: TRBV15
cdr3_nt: TGTGCCACCGGGTGGGACACCTCCTACGAGCAGTACTTC
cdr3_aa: CATGWDTSYEQYF

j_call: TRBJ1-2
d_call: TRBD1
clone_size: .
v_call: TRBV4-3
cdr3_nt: TGCGCCAGCAGCCAAGATCGGCCAGGGGGGACAGCTTTTGGCTACACCTTC
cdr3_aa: CASSQDRPGGTAFGYTF

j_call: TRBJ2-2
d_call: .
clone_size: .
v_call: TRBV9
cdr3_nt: TGTGCCAGCAGCGTAGAACGGGAGCGGGGGGAGCTGTTTTTT
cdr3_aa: CASSVERERGELFF

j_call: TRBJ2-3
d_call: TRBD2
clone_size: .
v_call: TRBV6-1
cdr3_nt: TGTGCCAGCAGTGTACTAGCGGGGGGTACAGATACGCAGTATTTT
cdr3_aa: CASSVLAGGTDTQYF

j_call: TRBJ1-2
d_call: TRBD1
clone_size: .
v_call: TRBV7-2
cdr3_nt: TGTGCCAGCAGCCCCCGGGACAGTCCTAACTATGGCTACACCTTC
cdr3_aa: CASSPRDSPNYGYTF

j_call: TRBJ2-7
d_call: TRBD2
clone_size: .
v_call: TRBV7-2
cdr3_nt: TGTGCCAGCAGCCCTTCAGGGATCCCCGGGCTAGCGGGATCCTACGAGCAGTACTTC
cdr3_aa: CASSPSGIPGLAGSYEQYF

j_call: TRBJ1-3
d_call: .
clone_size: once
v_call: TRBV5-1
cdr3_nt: TGCGCCAGCAGCTTGGGGGCAGACTTAGACACCATATATTTT
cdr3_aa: CASSLGADLDTIYF

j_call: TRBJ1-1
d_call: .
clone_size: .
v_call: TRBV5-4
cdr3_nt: TGTGCCAGCAGCTTGCCCGGGGGGCAGGCCACTGAAGCTTTCTTT
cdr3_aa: CASSLPGGQATEAFF

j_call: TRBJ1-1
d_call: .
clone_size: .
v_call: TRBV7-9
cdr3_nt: TGTGCCAGCGCCCGACAGGCAGGCGGGAACACTGAAGCTTTCTTT
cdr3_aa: CASARQAGGNTEAFF